These 25 T cell receptor beta chains were sequenced from one sample in a study of T cell responses to AZD1222 COVID-19 vaccine. Profiled with immunoSEQ multiplex PCR; TCRdb holds only in-frame clones, not every one. The table records 95,000 to 150,000 clones, more than 85% of them present only once. Sequenced here: peripheral blood, sampled on day 0 of AZD1222 vaccination. The receptors derive from an adult in good health.

The DNA of the CDR3 is TGTGCCATCAGTGACCCGGGACAGGGGAACTATGGCTACACCTTC. Translation: CAISDPGQGNYGYTF. The genes are TRBV10-3 and TRBJ1-2, with TRBD1 identical over 10 bases. This CDR3 contains 15 residues. CDR1 and CDR2 (germline): ENHRY, SYGVKD. J was trimmed by 2 bases and V by 3 bases; bases with no gene match: 3.

V is TRBV4-3 and J is TRBJ1-3; a weak D match, TRBD1 (6 bases). V lost 4 bases, J lost 2 bases, and 6 bases lay in between. This CDR3 region has 13 residues. Germline V CDR1 and CDR2: LGHNA, YSLEER. CDR3 coding DNA: TGCGCCAGCAGCCGGACAGCTGGAAACACCATATATTTT. Residues: CASSRTAGNTIYF.

This clone was seen once. This sequence joins TRBV9 and TRBJ1-2; 7 bases line up with TRBD1. Germline-derived CDR1 and CDR2 are SGDLS and YYNGEE. J was trimmed by 0 bases and V by 0 bases; bases with no gene match: 8. The CDR3 length is 17 residues. CDR3 DNA: TGTGCCAGCAGCGTAGATACAGGGGTTTATACTAACTATGGCTACACCTTC. Its protein is CASSVDTGVYTNYGYTF.

This chain connects TRBV3-1 (or the pseudogene TRBV3-2) to TRBJ1-1, with D possibly being TRBD1 (5 bases). CDR3 length equals 14 residues. CDR1 LGHDT and CDR2 YNNKEL come from the germline V gene (reference sequence). V was trimmed by 5 bases and J by 1 base, leaving 11 bases between them. The CDR3 reads CASSAQGWNTEAFF. CDR3 nucleotide sequence: TGTGCCAGCAGCGCCCAGGGTTGGAACACTGAAGCTTTCTTT.

This clone appeared a single time. V and J are TRBV28 and TRBJ2-7; D is unclear. The CDR3 runs to 16 residues. CDR1 and CDR2 (germline): MDHEN, SYDVKM. The V and J ends lost 3 bases and 3 bases respectively, with 18 bases between them. The CDR3 region is CASSFLLGRAFYEQYF. In nucleotides, the CDR3 is TGTGCCAGCAGTTTTTTGTTGGGTCGCGCCTTCTACGAGCAGTACTTC.

The genes are TRBV7-9 and TRBJ2-1; 10 nucleotides line up with TRBD2. This CDR3 contains 17 residues. Germline V gene sequence: CDR1 SEHNR, CDR2 FQNEAQ (reference sequence). The trim removed 1 base at V and 7 bases at J, leaving 10 bases unmatched. CDR3 protein: CASSLEASGSARNEQFF. The CDR3 region has the DNA TGTGCCAGCAGCTTAGAGGCTAGCGGGAGTGCGAGAAATGAGCAGTTCTTC.

V and J are TRBV24-1 and TRBJ2-1, with D perhaps matching TRBD1 (6 bases). The CDR3 loop spans 14 amino acids. With 9 bases removed from V and 5 bases from J, the gap between germline ends came to 16 bases. The germline V gene encodes CDR1 KGHDR and CDR2 SFDVKD. The CDR3: CATQSQDSDNEQFF. The CDR3 DNA reads as TGTGCCACCCAGAGCCAGGACAGCGACAATGAGCAGTTCTTC.

The V call is TRBV19, the J call TRBJ2-1; possible D gene TRBD1, 5 bases. V gave up 8 bases and J gave up 0 bases, with 11 bases separating them. There are 14 residues in the CDR3. Germline V gives CDR1 LNHDA, CDR2 SQIVND (reference sequence). CDR3 coding DNA: TGTGCCAGTGGAACAGGCCTCTCCTACAATGAGCAGTTCTTC. Its protein is CASGTGLSYNEQFF. Filled out from reference TRBV19 and TRBJ2-1, the complete variable domain reads DGGITQSPKYLFRKEGQNVTLSCEQNLNHDAMYWYRQDPGQGLRLIYYSQIVNDFQKGDIAEGYSVSREKKESFPLTVTSAQKNPTAFYLCASGTGLSYNEQFFGPGTRLTVL.

The rearrangement joins TRBV7-2 to TRBJ2-7, with D possibly matching TRBD2 (7 bases). V lost 5 bases, J lost 4 bases, and 18 bases lay in between. The CDR3 sequence is 15 residues long. The germline gives CDR1 SGHTA, CDR2 FQGNSA. CDR3 nucleotides: TGTGCCAGCAGCCCCCCGGGGCGGGGGCCTTACGAGCAGTACTTC. Its protein is CASSPPGRGPYEQYF.

The chain couples TRBV5-1 to TRBJ2-3, with D perhaps TRBD2 (6 bases). Germline assignment: CDR1 SGHRS and CDR2 YFSETQ. This CDR3 contains 14 residues. V lost 4 bases and J 3 bases, leaving 12 bases between the germline ends. This chain's CDR3 is CASSRGLGTDTQYF. CDR3 bases: TGCGCCAGCAGCAGGGGACTGGGGACAGATACGCAGTATTTT.

The V and J genes are TRBV6-6 and TRBJ2-1, with 8 bases matching TRBD2. The CDR3 spans 15 residues. CDR1 MNHNY and CDR2 SVGAGI come from the germline V gene (reference sequence). V dropped 7 bases and J dropped 7; count of bases not matched to a gene: 12. In nucleotides, the CDR3 is TGTGCCAGCATCGACGGGGGGGCTAATAATAATGAGCAGTTCTTC. Amino acids: CASIDGGANNNEQFF.

The genes are TRBV19 and TRBJ2-7; 13 nucleotides align to TRBD2. The J segment lost 7 bases and the V segment lost 7 bases, leaving 13 bases of the junction unmatched. The CDR3 contains 16 residues. The germline V gene has CDR1 LNHDA and CDR2 SQIVND (reference sequence). CDR3 in amino acids: CASKRTSGGRAVEQYF. The CDR3 DNA reads TGTGCCAGTAAAAGGACTAGCGGGGGTCGGGCGGTTGAGCAGTACTTC.

The rearrangement joins TRBV4-1 to TRBJ1-6, with 7 bases fitting TRBD1. J was trimmed by 9 bases and V by 3 bases; bases with no gene match: 2. The CDR3 runs 13 residues. CDR1 and CDR2 from the germline V gene are MGHRA and YSYEKL. The CDR3 nucleotides are TGCGCCAGCAGCCAGACAGGGAGTTCACCCCTCCACTTT. Translated: CASSQTGSSPLHF.

V usage is TRBV10-2 and J usage is TRBJ2-2; 10 positions agree with TRBD1. The ends lost 10 bases at V and 4 bases at J; junction bases unmatched: 9. This CDR3 has 15 residues. Germline-derived CDR1 and CDR2 are WSHSY and SAAADI. DNA for the CDR3: TGCGCCACCTACCGGGACAGGGGAGCCACCGGGGAGCTGTTTTTT. Translated: CATYRDRGATGELFF.

The chain uses TRBV24-1 and TRBJ2-1, with 8 bases aligning to TRBD2. V lost 4 bases and J lost 0; bases outside the gene matches: 4. From germline, CDR1 is KGHDR and CDR2 SFDVKD. The CDR3 has 16 amino acids. CDR3 sequence: CATSDPTSGSYNEQFF. The CDR3 nucleotides are TGTGCCACCAGTGACCCCACTAGCGGCTCCTACAATGAGCAGTTCTTC.

The chain couples TRBV7-3 to TRBJ2-7; D is perhaps TRBD1 (6 bases). The CDR3 is made up of 15 amino acids. The V gene lost 1 base and the J gene lost 1 base, with 11 bases spanning the gap. Germline lookup yields CDR1 SGHTA and CDR2 FQGTGA. The CDR3 coding sequence is TGTGCCAGCAGCTTAAGGCCCGGGACATCCTACGAGCAGTACTTC. This gives the protein CASSLRPGTSYEQYF.

This sequence joins TRBV5-6 and TRBJ1-1; no clear D gene. Germline-derived CDR1 and CDR2 are SGHDT and YYEEEE. CDR3 length: 14 amino acids. Trimming pared 5 bases from V and 2 bases from J, leaving 13 bases between. This CDR3 is CASSEGIRNTEAFF. DNA for the CDR3: TGTGCCAGCAGTGAGGGAATTCGTAACACTGAAGCTTTCTTT.

V and J are TRBV5-6 and TRBJ2-2, with a possible D match to TRBD2 (7 bases). The CDR3 spans 17 residues. Germline values: CDR1 SGHDT, CDR2 YYEEEE. V dropped 4 bases and J dropped 5 bases, with 21 bases sitting between them. The CDR3 region has the DNA TGTGCCAGCAGCCGGGGGGCAGGGGCACTTAAGACCGGGGAGCTGTTTTTT. Protein sequence: CASSRGAGALKTGELFF.

V usage is TRBV13 and J usage is TRBJ2-7, with 8 bases that match TRBD1. The V segment lost 2 bases and the J segment 1 base; nucleotides outside the gene matches: 4. The CDR3 totals 15 residues. Germline CDR1 is PRHDT and CDR2 is FYEKMQ (reference sequence). CDR3 coding DNA: TGTGCCAGCAGCTTATACCGGACAGGGTCCTACGAGCAGTACTTC. Amino acids: CASSLYRTGSYEQYF.

Ten or more counts support this clone. The chain is built from TRBV6-4 and TRBJ2-2; D not resolved. The CDR3 has 13 residues. Germline-derived CDR1 and CDR2 are MRHNA and SNTAGT. V was shortened by 2 bases and J by 3 bases, with 4 bases between the two germline ends. The CDR3 spells CASSDGDTGELFF. DNA of the CDR3: TGTGCCAGCAGTGACGGGGACACCGGGGAGCTGTTTTTT.

This chain joins TRBV19 and TRBJ1-2; no firm D call. Deletions cut 3 bases from V and 1 base from J, with 6 bases between. Germline-derived CDR1 and CDR2 are LNHDA and SQIVND (reference sequence). This CDR3 comprises 13 residues. The CDR3: CASSIWGNYGYTF. As DNA, the CDR3 is TGTGCCAGTAGTATCTGGGGTAACTATGGCTACACCTTC.

The rearrangement joins TRBV3-1 (or the pseudogene TRBV3-2) to TRBJ2-1, with unresolved D. Germline V gene data show CDR1 as LGHDT and CDR2 as YNNKEL (reference sequence). Trimming pared 4 bases from V and 8 bases from J, leaving 21 bases between. This CDR3 region has 16 residues. The CDR3, as DNA: TGTGCCAGCAGCCCCCGAGGAGCCGCCCGGTATGATGAGCAGTTCTTC. As protein: CASSPRGAARYDEQFF.

The rearrangement joins TRBV4-3 to TRBJ2-1; 13 nucleotides align to TRBD2. The CDR3 is made up of 16 amino acids. The V gene's germline CDR1 is LGHNA and CDR2 YSLEER. Trimming at V came to 3 bases and at J to 7 bases, leaving 6 bases not matched to a gene. CDR3 residues: CASSQLLAGGGNEQFF. The CDR3 DNA follows: TGCGCCAGCAGCCAGTTACTAGCGGGAGGGGGGAATGAGCAGTTCTTC.

This sequence joins TRBV21-1 and TRBJ1-1. TRBV21-1 is labeled a pseudogene. CDR3 length: 12 residues. CDR3 loop: CASSRGDTEAFF. Here the CDR3 DNA reads TGTGCCAGCAGCCGCGGGGACACTGAAGCTTTCTTT.

The CDR3 bases are TGTGCCAGCAGGACCCCGGGACAACGGAGGGGCTACACCTTC. Its translation is CASRTPGQRRGYTF. The chain joins TRBV28 to TRBJ1-2; a possible D gene is TRBD1 (6 bases). V was pared by 6 bases and J by 8 bases, with 19 bases between. From germline, CDR1 is MDHEN and CDR2 SYDVKM. The CDR3 has 14 amino acids.